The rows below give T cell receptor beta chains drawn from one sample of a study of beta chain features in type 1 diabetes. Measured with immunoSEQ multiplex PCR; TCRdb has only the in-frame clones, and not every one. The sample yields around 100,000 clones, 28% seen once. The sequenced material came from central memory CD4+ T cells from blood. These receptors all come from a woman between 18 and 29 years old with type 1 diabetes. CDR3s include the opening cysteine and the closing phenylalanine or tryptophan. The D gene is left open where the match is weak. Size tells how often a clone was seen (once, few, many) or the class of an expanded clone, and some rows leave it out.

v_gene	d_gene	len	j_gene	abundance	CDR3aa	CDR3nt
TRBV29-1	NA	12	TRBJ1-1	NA	CSVVDMNTEAFF	TGCAGCGTAGTAGACATGAACACTGAAGCTTTCTTT
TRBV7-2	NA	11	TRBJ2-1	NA	CASSLTGEQFF	TGTGCCAGCAGCTTGACAGGTGAGCAGTTCTTC
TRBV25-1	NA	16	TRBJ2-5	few	CASGGTDPEAQETQYF	TGTGCCAGCGGGGGGACAGACCCGGAGGCCCAAGAGACCCAGTACTTC
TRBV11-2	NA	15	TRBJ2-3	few	CASSLLPQRHGTQYF	TGTGCCAGCAGCTTACTTCCCCAGAGGCATGGTACGCAGTATTTT
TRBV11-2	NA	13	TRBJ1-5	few	CASSPGEYQPQHF	TGTGCCAGCAGCCCCGGGGAATATCAGCCCCAGCATTTT
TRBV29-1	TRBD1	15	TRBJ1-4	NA	CSVEGQGAANEKLFF	TGCAGCGTTGAGGGCCAGGGGGCAGCTAATGAAAAACTGTTTTTT
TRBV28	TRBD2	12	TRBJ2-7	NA	CASSRLAREQYF	TGTGCCAGCAGCAGACTAGCCAGGGAGCAGTACTTC
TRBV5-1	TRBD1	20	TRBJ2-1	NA	CASSLDGDRGARSRHNEQFF	TGCGCCAGCAGCTTGGACGGGGACAGGGGGGCACGTTCACGGCACAATGAGCAGTTCTTC
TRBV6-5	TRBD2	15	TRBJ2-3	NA	CASSPGTRTADTQYF	TGTGCCAGCAGCCCCGGGACTAGGACCGCAGATACGCAGTATTTT
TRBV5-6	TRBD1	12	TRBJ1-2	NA	CASSLQGDGYTF	TGTGCCAGCAGCTTACAGGGGGACGGCTACACCTTC
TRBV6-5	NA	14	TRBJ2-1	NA	CASTKGSGYNEQFF	TGTGCCAGCACCAAGGGAAGCGGGTACAATGAGCAGTTCTTC
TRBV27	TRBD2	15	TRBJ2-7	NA	CASRSTSGVSYEQYF	TGTGCCAGCAGGTCTACTAGCGGGGTCTCCTACGAGCAGTACTTC
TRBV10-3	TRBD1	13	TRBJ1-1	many	CAINQQGGTEAFF	TGTGCCATCAACCAACAGGGGGGCACTGAAGCTTTCTTT
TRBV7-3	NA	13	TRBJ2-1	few	CASSLGAGNEQFF	TGTGCCAGCAGCTTAGGAGCAGGGAATGAGCAGTTCTTC
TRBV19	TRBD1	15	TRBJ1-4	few	CASTYGDSRNEKLFF	TGTGCCAGTACCTATGGGGACAGCCGGAATGAAAAACTGTTTTTT
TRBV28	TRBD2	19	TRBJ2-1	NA	CASSSRQPVLAGSQDEQFF	TGTGCCAGCAGTTCCCGGCAGCCCGTACTAGCGGGGTCCCAGGATGAGCAGTTCTTC
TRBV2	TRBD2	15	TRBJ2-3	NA	CASRYTSGSTDTQYF	TGTGCCAGCAGGTACACTAGCGGGAGCACAGATACGCAGTATTTT
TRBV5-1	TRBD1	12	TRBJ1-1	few	CASGTANTEAFF	TGCGCCAGCGGGACAGCGAACACTGAAGCTTTCTTT
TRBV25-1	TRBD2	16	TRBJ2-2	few	CASSQILAGVAGELFF	TGTGCCAGCAGTCAGATACTAGCGGGAGTGGCCGGGGAGCTGTTTTTT
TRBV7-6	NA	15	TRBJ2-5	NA	CASSLGSGSQETQYF	TGTGCCAGCAGCTTAGGTTCGGGGTCTCAAGAGACCCAGTACTTC
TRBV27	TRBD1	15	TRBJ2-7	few	CASSIRRQGHYEQYF	TGTGCCAGCAGTATCCGCCGACAGGGCCACTACGAGCAGTACTTC
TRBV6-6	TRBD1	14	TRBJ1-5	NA	CASSPEDRGQPQHF	TGTGCCAGCTCACCAGAGGACAGGGGGCAGCCCCAGCATTTT
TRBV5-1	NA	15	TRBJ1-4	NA	CASSLGADRPEKLFF	TGCGCCAGCAGCTTGGGGGCAGACCGGCCTGAAAAACTGTTTTTT
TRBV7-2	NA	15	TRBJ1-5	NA	CASSLALSGNQPQHF	TGTGCCAGCAGCTTAGCGCTCTCAGGCAATCAGCCCCAGCATTTT
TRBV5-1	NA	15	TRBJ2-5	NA	CASSPGLGAGETQYF	TGCGCCAGCAGCCCGGGACTGGGTGCTGGAGAGACCCAGTACTTC
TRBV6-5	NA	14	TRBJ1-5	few	CASSLQGADQPQHF	TGTGCCAGCAGCCTACAGGGAGCGGATCAGCCCCAGCATTTT
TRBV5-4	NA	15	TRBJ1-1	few	CASSDDLRANTEAFF	TGTGCCAGCAGCGACGACCTCAGGGCGAACACTGAAGCTTTCTTT
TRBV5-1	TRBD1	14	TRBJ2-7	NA	CASSFQQGSGEQYF	TGCGCCAGCAGCTTCCAACAGGGGTCCGGCGAGCAGTACTTC
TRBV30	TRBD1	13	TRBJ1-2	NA	CAWSVGQGYGYTF	TGTGCCTGGAGTGTAGGACAGGGCTATGGCTACACCTTC
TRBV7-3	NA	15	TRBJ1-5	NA	CASSPRGGDNQPQHF	TGTGCCAGCAGTCCCCGCGGAGGGGATAATCAGCCCCAGCATTTT
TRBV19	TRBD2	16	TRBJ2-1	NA	CASSEITSGRNNEQFF	TGTGCCAGTTCGGAGATAACTAGCGGGAGAAACAATGAGCAGTTCTTC
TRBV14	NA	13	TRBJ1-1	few	CASSYGVNTEAFF	TGTGCCAGCAGCTACGGGGTGAACACTGAAGCTTTCTTT
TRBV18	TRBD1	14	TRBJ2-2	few	CASSPGQGYGELFF	TGTGCCAGCTCCCCGGGACAGGGGTACGGGGAGCTGTTTTTT
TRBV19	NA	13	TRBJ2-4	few	CASRNLEGNIQYF	TGTGCCAGTAGAAATTTGGAGGGAAACATTCAGTACTTC
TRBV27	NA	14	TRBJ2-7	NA	CASSAKRASYEQYF	TGTGCCAGCAGCGCTAAGCGGGCTTCCTACGAGCAGTACTTC
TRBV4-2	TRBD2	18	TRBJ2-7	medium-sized	CASSLKAATSGSSHEQYF	TGTGCCAGCAGCCTCAAGGCCGCGACTAGCGGGAGTTCCCACGAGCAGTACTTC
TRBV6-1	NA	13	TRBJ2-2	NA	CASPQRASGELFF	TGTGCCAGCCCCCAGAGGGCGTCCGGGGAGCTGTTTTTT
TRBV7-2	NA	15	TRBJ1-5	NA	CASSQGRGSNQPQHF	TGTGCCAGCAGCCAAGGAAGGGGTAGCAATCAGCCCCAGCATTTT
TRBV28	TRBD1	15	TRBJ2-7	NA	CASSPRTGGGHEQYF	TGTGCCAGCAGTCCTCGGACAGGAGGCGGACACGAGCAGTACTTC
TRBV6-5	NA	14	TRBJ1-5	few	CASQVNTGNQPQHF	TGTGCCAGCCAAGTTAATACAGGGAATCAGCCCCAGCATTTT
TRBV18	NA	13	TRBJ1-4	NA	CASSRREREKLFF	TGTGCCAGCTCACGCCGGGAGAGAGAAAAACTGTTTTTT
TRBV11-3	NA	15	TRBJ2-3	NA	CASSLATGYTDTQYF	TGTGCCAGCAGCTTAGCTACAGGGTACACAGATACGCAGTATTTT
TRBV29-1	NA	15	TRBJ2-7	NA	CSVVSVALSSYEQYF	TGCAGCGTTGTTAGTGTAGCGCTGAGCTCCTACGAGCAGTACTTC
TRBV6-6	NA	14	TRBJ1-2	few	CASSYSGMAGGYTF	TGTGCCAGCAGTTACTCGGGGATGGCGGGGGGCTACACCTTC
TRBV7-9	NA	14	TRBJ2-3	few	CASSLEESTDTQYF	TGTGCCAGCAGCTTAGAAGAGTCCACAGATACGCAGTATTTT